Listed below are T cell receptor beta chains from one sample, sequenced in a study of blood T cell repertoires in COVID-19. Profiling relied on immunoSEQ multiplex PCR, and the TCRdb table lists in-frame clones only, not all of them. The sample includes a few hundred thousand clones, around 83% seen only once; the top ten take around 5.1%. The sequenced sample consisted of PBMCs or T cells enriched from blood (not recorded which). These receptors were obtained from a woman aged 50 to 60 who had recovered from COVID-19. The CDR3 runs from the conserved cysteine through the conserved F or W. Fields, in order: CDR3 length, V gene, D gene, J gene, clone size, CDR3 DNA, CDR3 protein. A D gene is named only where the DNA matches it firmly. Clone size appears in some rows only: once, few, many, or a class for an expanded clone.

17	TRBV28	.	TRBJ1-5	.	TGTGCCAGCAGTCGATACCCCACGCTAGGGGCCCCTCAGCCCCAGCATTTT	CASSRYPTLGAPQPQHF
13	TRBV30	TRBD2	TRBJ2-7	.	TGTGCCTGGAGTTCCAGCGGGGGCCGGCGGCAGTACTTC	CAWSSSGGRRQYF
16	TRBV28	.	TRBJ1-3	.	TGTGCCAGCAGTCCCTACCCTGTTTACTCTGGAAACACCATATATTTT	CASSPYPVYSGNTIYF
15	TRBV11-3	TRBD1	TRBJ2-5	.	TGTGCCAGCAGCTTAGGGGGACAGGCACAAGAGACCCAGTACTTC	CASSLGGQAQETQYF
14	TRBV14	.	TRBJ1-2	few	TGTGCCAGCAGTCCCCATCAGGGCAACTATGGCTACACCTTC	CASSPHQGNYGYTF
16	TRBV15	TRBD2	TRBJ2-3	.	TGTGCCACCAGCGCCGGACTAGCGGGGAACACAGATACGCAGTATTTT	CATSAGLAGNTDTQYF
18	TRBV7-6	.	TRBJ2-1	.	TGTGCCAGCAGCTTAGCTCAGACTAGATCCCTCTCCTACAATGAGCAGTTCTTC	CASSLAQTRSLSYNEQFF
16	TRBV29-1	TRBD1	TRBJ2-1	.	TGCAGCGTTGAGACCGCCGGGACAGGGTTGCCCGATGAGCAGTTCTTC	CSVETAGTGLPDEQFF
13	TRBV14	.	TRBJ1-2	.	TGTGCCAGCAGCCACTCCAGGGTGTATGGCTACACCTTC	CASSHSRVYGYTF
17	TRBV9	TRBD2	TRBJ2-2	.	TGTGCCAGCAGCGTAGGACTAGCGGGGGGGAACACCGGGGAGCTGTTTTTT	CASSVGLAGGNTGELFF
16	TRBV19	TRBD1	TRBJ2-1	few	TGTGCCAGTAGTATAAGGGAACTTCAGGGGGCGGGGGAGCAGTTCTTC	CASSIRELQGAGEQFF
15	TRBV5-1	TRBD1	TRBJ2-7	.	TGCGCCAGCAGCCCACAGACAGGGGCCCAATACGAGCAGTACTTC	CASSPQTGAQYEQYF
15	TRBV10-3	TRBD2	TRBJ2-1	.	TGTGCCATCAGCTCGGGGCTAGCGGGAGGTAATGAGCAGTTCTTC	CAISSGLAGGNEQFF
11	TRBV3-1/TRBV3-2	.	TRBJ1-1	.	TGTGCCAGCAGCCAAGTCGGTGAAGCTTTCTTT	CASSQVGEAFF
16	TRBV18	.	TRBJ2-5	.	TGTGCCAGCTCACGACGTTCGGGGGTTAGGATGGAGACCCAGTACTTC	CASSRRSGVRMETQYF
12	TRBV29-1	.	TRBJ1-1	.	TGCAGCGTTGAAGAGCCCTCCGGGGTGGCTTTCTTT	CSVEEPSGVAFF
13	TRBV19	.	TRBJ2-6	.	TGTGCCACCGCCCAGTCTGGGGCCAACGTCCTGACTTTC	CATAQSGANVLTF
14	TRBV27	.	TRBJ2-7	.	TGTGCCAGCAGACCTCGGGGGACTTCCTACGAGCAGTACTTC	CASRPRGTSYEQYF
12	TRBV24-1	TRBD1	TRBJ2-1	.	TGTGCCACAGGGACAGGAATCAATGAGCAGTTCTTC	CATGTGINEQFF
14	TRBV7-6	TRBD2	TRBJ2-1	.	TGTGCCAGCAGCTCACGACTAGCGGCCAATGAGCAGTTCTTC	CASSSRLAANEQFF
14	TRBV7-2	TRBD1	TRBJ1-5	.	TGTGCCAGCAGCTTAGCGGGACAGGATCAGCCCCAGCATTTT	CASSLAGQDQPQHF
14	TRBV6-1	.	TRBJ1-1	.	TGTGCCAGCAGTGACGGACTGATGAACACTGAAGCTTTCTTT	CASSDGLMNTEAFF
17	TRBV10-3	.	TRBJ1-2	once	TGTGCCATCAGTGGCCGAATTACAGGGTTTCCTTACTATGGCTACACCTTC	CAISGRITGFPYYGYTF
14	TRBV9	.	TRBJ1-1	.	TGTGCCAGCAGCGTAGGAGGTAGGAACACTGAAGCTTTCTTT	CASSVGGRNTEAFF
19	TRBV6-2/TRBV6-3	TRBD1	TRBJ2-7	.	TGTGCCAGCAGTTACCCATCCTACGCGGTGGGGACAGGGGACCACGAGCAGTACTTC	CASSYPSYAVGTGDHEQYF
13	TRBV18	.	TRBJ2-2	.	TGTGCCAGCTCAAGACTGGGTACCGGGGAGCTGTTTTTT	CASSRLGTGELFF
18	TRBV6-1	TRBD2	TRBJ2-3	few	TGTGCCAGCAGTGAAGGGTCTAGCGGGAGGATGAACACAGATACGCAGTATTTT	CASSEGSSGRMNTDTQYF
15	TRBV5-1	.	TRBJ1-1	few	TGCGCCAGCAGCCTACGGGTCCGGGGGTACCCTGAAGCTTTCTTT	CASSLRVRGYPEAFF
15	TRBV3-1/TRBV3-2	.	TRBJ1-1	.	TGTGCCAGCAGCCAACCCTGGGGGCAATTGACTGAAGCTTTCTTT	CASSQPWGQLTEAFF
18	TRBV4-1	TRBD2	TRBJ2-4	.	TGCGCCAGCAGCCAAGCCCGAGATCCGGGACTAGCTGAATTGTGGAGGAACTTC	CASSQARDPGLAELWRNF
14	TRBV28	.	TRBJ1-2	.	TGTGCCAGCAGCGGAAGTGGCGGGGGCTATGGCTACACCTTC	CASSGSGGGYGYTF
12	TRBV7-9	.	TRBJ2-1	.	TGTGCCAGCAGCCCCCGACTCGCCGAAAAGTTCTTC	CASSPRLAEKFF
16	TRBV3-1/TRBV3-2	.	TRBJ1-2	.	TGTGCCAGCAGCCAAGGTGTGGACAGAGCTAACTATGGCTACACCTTC	CASSQGVDRANYGYTF
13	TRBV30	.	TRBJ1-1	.	TGTGCCTGGAGCGCGACAGGAGGCACTGAAGCTTTCTTT	CAWSATGGTEAFF
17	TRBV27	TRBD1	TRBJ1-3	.	TGTGCCAGCAGTTTATCAGCCGGGACAGGCATGGGGAACACCATATATTTT	CASSLSAGTGMGNTIYF
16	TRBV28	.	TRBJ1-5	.	TGTGCCAGCAGACAGACAGTTTCCCGGGGCAATCAGCCCCAGCATTTT	CASRQTVSRGNQPQHF
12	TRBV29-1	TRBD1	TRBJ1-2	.	TGCAGCGTTGAGAAGGACAGGGTTGGCTACACCTTC	CSVEKDRVGYTF
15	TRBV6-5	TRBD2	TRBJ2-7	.	TGTGCCAGCAGTATCCTAGCGGGAGGGGCCCCTGAGCAGTACTTC	CASSILAGGAPEQYF
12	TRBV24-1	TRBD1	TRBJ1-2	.	TGTGCCACCAGTGATGGGACAGGTGGCTACACCTTC	CATSDGTGGYTF
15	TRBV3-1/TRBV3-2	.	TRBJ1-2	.	TGTGCCAGCAGCCCTCAACCTCGGGGTAGCTATGGCTACACCTTC	CASSPQPRGSYGYTF
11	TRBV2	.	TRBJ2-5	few	TGTGCCAGCAGAGCGGAAGAGACCCAGTACTTC	CASRAEETQYF
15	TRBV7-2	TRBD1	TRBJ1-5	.	TGTGCCAGCAGCTTCGGACAGGGAGGAACTCAGCCCCAGCATTTT	CASSFGQGGTQPQHF
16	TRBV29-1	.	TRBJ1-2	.	TGCAGCGTTGAACCCCAGGACTCTTCGGGGATCTATGGCTACACCTTC	CSVEPQDSSGIYGYTF
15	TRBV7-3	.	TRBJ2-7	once	TGTGCCAGCAGCTTATCAGGTGGGGGGATGCACGAGCAGTACTTC	CASSLSGGGMHEQYF